These T cell receptor beta chains were read from a single sample in a study of metastatic and nonmetastatic thyroid tumors. From the PCR reads, TCRdb re-called clones with MiXCR. The data show roughly 24,000 clones, 20% to 25% seen once. Sequenced sample: blood. The origin of the receptors is a male donor with papillary thyroid cancer or a benign thyroid nodule (not recorded which). Some clones in this sample may be carry-over from other donors' samples. CDR3s leave out the opening cysteine and the closing phenylalanine or tryptophan. Rows may omit the clone size; those that give it use once, few, many or a size class.

abundance | j_gene | v_gene | CDR3aa
few | TRBJ2-7 | TRBV6-2/TRBV6-3 | ASSPNYGTGHEQY
few | TRBJ2-3 | TRBV6-2/TRBV6-3 | ASMEQRSRTDTQY
few | TRBJ2-7 | TRBV24-1 | ATSSPGLAGTYEQY
- | TRBJ2-5 | TRBV10-2 | ASKLDRTLETQY
- | TRBJ2-2 | TRBV19 | ASSIQGNWELF
- | TRBJ2-7 | TRBV20-1 | SARQGTIEVDQY
- | TRBJ2-5 | TRBV2 | ASRLAGETQY
many | TRBJ1-5 | TRBV6-1 | ASRESVAGYNQPQH
many | TRBJ2-3 | TRBV11-1 | ASSFALKSLGQY
many | TRBJ2-3 | TRBV12-3/TRBV12-4 | ASRFRDWGDTDTQY
many | TRBJ2-7 | TRBV5-4 | ASSSGLGPSYEQY
many | TRBJ2-7 | TRBV2 | ASWTGGGSYEQY
- | TRBJ2-1 | TRBV6-1 | AITLLAGAGNDQF
many | TRBJ2-5 | TRBV19 | ASSIGGSGFGTQY
few | TRBJ2-1 | TRBV6-1 | ASSPTSGIRNEQF
few | TRBJ2-1 | TRBV20-1 | SARGGLANEQF
- | TRBJ2-3 | TRBV9 | ASSPYDGKRTYTQY
- | TRBJ1-4 | TRBV27 | ASRGGGREKLF
- | TRBJ2-7 | TRBV4-2 | ASSQLYLAGDEQY
medium-sized | TRBJ2-7 | TRBV7-6 | ASSKLSGGAYEQY
- | TRBJ2-7 | TRBV12-3/TRBV12-4 | ASSLWKAHEQY
medium-sized | TRBJ1-3 | TRBV19 | ASLDSGNTIY
medium-sized | TRBJ1-3 | TRBV30 | AWGGRGPGNTIY
- | TRBJ2-3 | TRBV20-1 | SASRSDTQY
- | TRBJ1-2 | TRBV6-1 | ASTAEPRDLYGYT
- | TRBJ2-1 | TRBV20-1 | SARRAGGVFNEQF
many | TRBJ2-3 | TRBV6-2/TRBV6-3 | ASSSTSTDTQY
many | TRBJ1-3 | TRBV4-2 | ASSQGQQVPGNTIY
many | TRBJ1-1 | TRBV27 | ASSFGRGMNTEAF
many | TRBJ1-4 | TRBV3-1 | ASSGQGAANEKLF
many | TRBJ1-5 | TRBV27 | ASSFRVQGGINQPQH
- | TRBJ1-2 | TRBV30 | AWGRRGQGVFGYT
many | TRBJ1-2 | TRBV20-1 | SAVQTTGNYGYT
many | TRBJ2-4 | TRBV20-1 | SAAGFQGPLAKNIQY
- | TRBJ1-1 | TRBV7-8 | ASSSQGVVTEAF
- | TRBJ2-7 | TRBV7-2 | ASSWTRRYEQY
few | TRBJ2-3 | TRBV28 | ATSPRVFGCF
many | TRBJ2-5 | TRBV9 | ASSPGAVQETQY
- | TRBJ2-7 | TRBV28 | ASSRNRGLAGGDYEQY
medium-sized | TRBJ1-6 | TRBV4-1 | ASSQDNSPLH
- | TRBJ2-7 | TRBV3-1 | ASIQGLAGEGEQY
few | TRBJ2-3 | TRBV6-2/TRBV6-3 | ASRPRGRETDTQY
many | TRBJ2-1 | TRBV12-3/TRBV12-4 | ASSFGSDEQF
- | TRBJ2-3 | TRBV5-4 | ASSLGLTGVWYTQY
few | TRBJ2-5 | TRBV19 | ASSIGLQETQY
many | TRBJ1-6 | TRBV5-1 | ASRWDGNSPLH
many | TRBJ2-4 | TRBV19 | ASSLKGAGVAKNIQY
many | TRBJ2-5 | TRBV20-1 | SAKQGAEGGETQY
many | TRBJ1-1 | TRBV6-1 | ASTSNLGPGPAF
- | TRBJ2-7 | TRBV20-1 | SARLNDYEQY
many | TRBJ1-6 | TRBV12-3/TRBV12-4 | ASNHRNNSPLH
many | TRBJ2-4 | TRBV24-1 | ATSDPRTGSNIQY
few | TRBJ1-6 | TRBV6-5 | ASSSGPYNSPLH
many | TRBJ2-1 | TRBV7-2 | ASSLAPQVGEQF
- | TRBJ2-6 | TRBV5-5 | ASRPTGGSGANVLT
many | TRBJ2-2 | TRBV9 | ASSVSRGGDRSTGELF
many | TRBJ2-7 | TRBV20-1 | SARRLAEPYEQY
- | TRBJ2-2 | TRBV11-1 | TSSGTVLTNTGELF
medium-sized | TRBJ1-1 | TRBV20-1 | SARAGGGGTEAF